The present T cell receptor beta chain was sequenced within a study of blood T cell repertoires in COVID-19. The CDR3 spans 19 residues. This table comes from immunoSEQ multiplex PCR, and its TCRdb copy is limited to in-frame clones, with some not included. Of about 220,000 clones in the sample, 65% to 85% were seen once. The V gene is TRBV21-1, the J gene TRBJ2-3; the table assigns TRBD2, which was not confirmed against the DNA. TRBV21-1 is a pseudogene. The clonotype was recovered from a woman in her sixties or seventies with acute or convalescent COVID-19. Material: peripheral blood. CDR3 in amino acids: CASSKGSTERGWNRDTQYF. The CDR3 nucleotides are TGTGCCAGCAGCAAAGGGTCAACCGAGCGGGGGTGGAATAGAGATACGCAGTATTTT.